This T cell receptor (beta chain) derives from a study of blood T cell repertoires in COVID-19 (TCRdb year 2020). Context from the whole study: Samples covering the acute and convalescent phases of COVID-19 were provided by collaborators in the United States, Italy and Spain. The prospective study material was composed of cDNA or gDNA derived from T cells, B-cell-depleted T cells, or PBMCs. Subjects who had been exposed to COVID-19, were actively infected with it, or had recovered from it provided the deeply sampled blood TCRbeta repertoires that made up the dataset. A freely available public database, intended as a resource for researchers studying the immune response to SARS-CoV-2, is where the repertoires were released. Samples came from the ongoing ImmuneRACE study (first 160 participants) plus 1,254 subjects from 6 global collaborators. Nearly every sample came with metadata listing a de-identified subject ID, COVID-19 status, age in years and sex. HLA class I and class II types, where available, came from metadata supplied by the sample provider rather than from assay-based typing. General conclusions and limits of the study: Clinical and demographic metadata were provided uncurated, with the amount varying by source and participant.

Each collaborating institution followed its own protocols to collect whole blood in K2EDTA tubes. For TCRbeta analysis, collaborator samples were shipped as frozen whole blood, as isolated PBMCs, or as DNA extracted from either sample type. The immunoSEQ Assay, a bias-controlled multiplex PCR, was used to amplify TCRbeta CDR3 regions from genomic DNA. The study's processing was this. The number of nucleated cells in each sample was estimated by amplification of reference gene primers within the assay. To quantify the absolute abundance of each unique TCRbeta CDR3 rearrangement, sequence reads were collapsed and filtered. Productive Simpson clonality was computed per sample as the square root of Simpson's diversity index over productive rearrangements. TCRdb mirrors the immuneACCESS table, restricted to in-frame sequences. Some clones are absent from its copies; in checked studies, under half trace to an unresolved V gene, and the reason for the others is unknown. The DNA was the basis for D and trimming; V, J and clone size are from that table. Across this sample there are around 150,000 clones, with roughly nine tenths seen only once. The ten largest clones add up to over 15% of the sample.

The table lists this clone with a few counts. Its antigen remains unidentified. Base quality data are lacking; no much larger clone is found one base away. The germline V gene specifies LGHNA as CDR1 and YNFKEQ as CDR2. Trimming removed 4 bases from V and 1 base from J, leaving 11 bases between the germline ends. From cysteine to phenylalanine, the CDR3 is 14 amino acids long. This entry keeps only the CDR3 DNA: 42 bases, framed from base 1. This receptor was taken from a man in his sixties with active or convalescent COVID-19. Sequencing was done on a sample of peripheral blood. Recombination joined TRBV4-2 with TRBJ2-7; tentative D gene TRBD2, with 6 bases matching. The DNA sequence is TGTGCCAGCAGCCCTTTCGGGGGATCCTACGAGCAGTACTTC. Translated, this is CASSPFGGSYEQYF.